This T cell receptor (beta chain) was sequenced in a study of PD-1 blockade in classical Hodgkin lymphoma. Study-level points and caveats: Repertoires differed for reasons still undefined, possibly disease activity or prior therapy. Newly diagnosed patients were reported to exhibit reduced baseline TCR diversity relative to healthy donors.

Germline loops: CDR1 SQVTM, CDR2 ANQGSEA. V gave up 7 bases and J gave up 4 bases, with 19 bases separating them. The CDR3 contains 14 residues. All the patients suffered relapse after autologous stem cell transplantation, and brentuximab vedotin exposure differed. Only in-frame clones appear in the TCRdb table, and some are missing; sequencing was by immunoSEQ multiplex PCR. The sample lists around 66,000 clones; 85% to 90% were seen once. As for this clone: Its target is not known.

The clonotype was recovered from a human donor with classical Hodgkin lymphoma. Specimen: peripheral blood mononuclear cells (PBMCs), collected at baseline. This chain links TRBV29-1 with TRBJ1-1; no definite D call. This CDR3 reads CSAQGSPQVTEAFF. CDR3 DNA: TGCAGCGCCCAAGGGAGCCCACAAGTCACTGAAGCTTTCTTT.